The next 11 T cell receptor beta chains were all read from a single sample in a study of blood T cell repertoires in COVID-19. Method: immunoSEQ multiplex PCR; TCRdb's copy keeps in-frame clones and lacks some. In the table there are under 200,000 clones, about 83% of which are singletons. Input material: peripheral blood. The receptors were gathered from a man between 18 and 35 years old with active or convalescent COVID-19.

The chain uses TRBV27 and TRBJ2-3; 9 bases agree with TRBD2. The CDR3 totals 17 residues. The J segment lost 4 bases and the V segment lost 5 bases, leaving 13 bases of the junction unmatched. The V gene's germline CDR1 is MNHEY and CDR2 SMNVEV (reference sequence). This CDR3 is CASSRSPGLAIADTQYF. As DNA, the CDR3 is TGTGCCAGCAGTCGATCGCCGGGACTAGCAATTGCAGATACGCAGTATTTT.

The rearrangement joins TRBV20-1 to TRBJ1-6; 7 bases fit TRBD1. V lost 3 bases to trimming and J lost 4 bases; unmatched junction nucleotides: 6. There are 15 residues in the CDR3. The germline gives CDR1 DFQATT, CDR2 SNEGSKA (reference sequence). The DNA for the CDR3 is TGCAGTGCTAGTTCCGGGACAGAGTATAATTCACCCCTCCACTTT. It translates to CSASSGTEYNSPLHF.

Concerning this clone: An end of the junction differs from the germline gene, which may be a read error. The genes are TRBV7-7 and TRBJ2-5, with D possibly being TRBD2 (7 bases). The CDR3 covers 15 residues. Looked up from germline, CDR1 is SSHAT and CDR2 is FNYEAQ (reference sequence). The CDR3 is CASSLTSGTLETQYF. For the CDR3, the DNA is TGTGCTAGCAGCTTGACGAGCGGGACACTAGAGACCCAGTACTTC.

The chain carries TRBV7-9 and TRBJ2-3, with 16 bases aligning to TRBD2. V gave up 5 bases and J gave up 6 bases; unmatched junction bases: 8. The CDR3 runs 17 residues. Germline loops: CDR1 SEHNR, CDR2 FQNEAQ (reference sequence). The CDR3 reads CASSTGTSGRAADTQYF. CDR3 nucleotide sequence: TGTGCCAGCAGCACCGGGACTAGCGGGAGGGCCGCGGATACGCAGTATTTT.

The chain combines TRBV27 with TRBJ1-1; no reliable D call. The CDR3 spans 14 residues. Germline V gives CDR1 MNHEY, CDR2 SMNVEV (reference sequence). V lost 4 bases and J lost 5, with 14 bases in between. CDR3 sequence (DNA): TGTGCCAGCAGTTCATATAGTAGTAGAACTGAAGCTTTCTTT. Its translation: CASSSYSSRTEAFF.

The genes are TRBV3-1 (or the pseudogene TRBV3-2) and TRBJ2-7; TRBD2 matches 9 bases. Trimming at V came to 4 bases and at J to 3 bases, leaving 7 bases not matched to a gene. There are 15 residues in the CDR3. Per the germline V gene, CDR1 is LGHDT and CDR2 is YNNKEL (reference sequence). The chain's CDR3 is CASSPRGGAFYEQYV. CDR3 nucleotide sequence: TGTGCCAGCAGCCCCCGCGGGGGGGCGTTCTACGAGCAGTACGTC.

The gene calls are TRBV7-9 and TRBJ1-2; D is uncertain. In germline, CDR1 is SEHNR, CDR2 FQNEAQ (reference sequence). The CDR3 totals 14 residues. V lost 5 bases and J 5 bases, leaving 15 bases between the germline ends. DNA for the CDR3: TGTGCCAGCAGCCCGCCTGAGATGACTTATGGCTACACCTTC. Protein product: CASSPPEMTYGYTF. The full variable domain, its missing parts supplied by reference TRBV7-9 and TRBJ1-2, is DTGVSQNPRHKITKRGQNVTFRCDPISEHNRLYWYRQTLGQGPEFLTYFQNEAQLEKSRLLSDRFSAERPKGSFSTLEIQRTEQGDSAMYLCASSPPEMTYGYTFGSGTRLTVV.

The chain is built from TRBV18 and TRBJ2-4, with 9 bases lining up with TRBD1. The CDR3 runs 15 residues. Germline CDR1 KGHSH, CDR2 LQKENI. Trimming at V came to 3 bases and at J to 7 bases, leaving 7 bases not matched to a gene. Here the CDR3 DNA reads TGTGCCAGCTCACCCGGGACAGGGAGGAGGAACATTCAGTACTTC. This codes for CASSPGTGRRNIQYF.

The chain has TRBV30 and TRBJ2-2; tentatively, D is TRBD1 (6 bases). This CDR3 contains 16 residues. CDR1 GTSNPN and CDR2 SVGIG come from the germline V gene (reference sequence). Trimming removed 5 bases at V and 2 bases at J, with 18 bases between. CDR3 nucleotides: TGTGCCTGGGGAATGGCAGGGGCCACTAACACCGGGGAGCTGTTTTTT. Its protein is CAWGMAGATNTGELFF.

The count of this clone is one. The V gene is TRBV29-1, the J gene TRBJ2-3; 8 bases are a match to TRBD1. This CDR3 is built from 16 residues. The germline CDR1 and CDR2 sequences are SQVTM and ANQGSEA. V dropped 5 bases and J dropped 4; count of bases not matched to a gene: 14. The CDR3 coding sequence is TGCAGCGTTTCTGCGCCCGGACAGGGTAGCGCAGATACGCAGTATTTT. Translating it yields CSVSAPGQGSADTQYF.

The chain combines TRBV11-3 with TRBJ2-1, with 12 bases fitting TRBD2. The CDR3 is 17 residues long. The V segment lost 4 bases and the J segment 6 bases; nucleotides outside the gene matches: 10. Germline V gives CDR1 SGHNT, CDR2 YENEEA. DNA for the CDR3: TGTGCCAGCAGCTCGGACACGACTAGCGGGGGATTCAATGAGCAGTTCTTC. Translation gives CASSSDTTSGGFNEQFF.